This is a list of T cell receptor beta chains from one sample in a study of T cells in Graves' hyperthyroidism and ophthalmopathy. Via MiXCR, TCRdb re-called the multiplex PCR reads, giving one row per CDR3 protein. Here the sample spans about 410,000 distinct CDR3 sequences, about 15% being singletons. Source material: blood. These receptors were obtained from a man aged 18 to 30 with Graves' ophthalmopathy. The CDR3 runs from the conserved cysteine through the conserved F or W. The D gene is left open where the match is weak. Part of the rows lack a size; the others show once, few, many or a class for expanded clones.

TRBJ2-1 TRBV6-2/TRBV6-3 - few CASSYSRLSEQFF TGTGCCAGCAGTTACTCCAGACTATCCGAGCAGTTCTTC
TRBJ2-1 TRBV19 - - CASQVSSYNEQFF TGTGCCAGTCAGGTCAGCTCCTACAATGAGCAGTTCTTC
TRBJ2-2 TRBV3-1 TRBD2 - CASSQDRRGGNTGELFF TGTGCCAGCAGCCAAGATCGGCGGGGGGGGAACACTGGGGAGCTGTTTTTT
TRBJ2-7 TRBV7-6 TRBD2 - CASSIGTSGSDYEQYF TGTGCCAGCAGCATAGGGACTAGCGGGAGTGATTACGAGCAGTACTTC
TRBJ2-6 TRBV6-1 - few CASSSAGGSGANVLTF TGTGCCAGCAGTTCCGCCGGAGGCTCTGGGGCCAACGTCCTGACTTTC
TRBJ2-2 TRBV2 - - CASSVMTSNTGELFF TGTGCCAGCAGTGTAATGACATCGAACACCGGGGAGCTGTTTTTT
TRBJ2-1 TRBV2 TRBD2 many CASRRSTSGVDEQFF TGTGCCAGCCGGCGGTCTACTAGCGGGGTAGATGAGCAGTTCTTC
TRBJ1-1 TRBV30 - many CAWSVPTEAFF TGTGCCTGGAGTGTACCTACTGAAGCTTTCTTT
TRBJ2-7 TRBV27 - few CASKAAYEQYF TGTGCCAGCAAGGCTGCTTACGAGCAGTACTTC
TRBJ2-5 TRBV18 - many CASSPGQLAQTQYF TGTGCCAGCTCACCAGGACAGCTCGCACAGACCCAGTACTTC
TRBJ2-3 TRBV9 - many CASSRRGAPTDTQYF TGTGCCAGCAGCAGGAGGGGGGCACCCACAGATACGCAGTATTTT
TRBJ2-5 TRBV11-1 - many CASSIGGSSGSRQETQYF TGTGCCAGCAGCATCGGAGGCAGTAGCGGCTCACGTCAAGAGACCCAGTACTTC
TRBJ2-3 TRBV10-3 - once CAISESGLTDTQYF TGTGCCATCAGTGAGTCTGGCTTAACAGATACGCAGTATTTT
TRBJ2-5 TRBV10-1 TRBD1 - CASSKDRGRETQYF TGCGCCAGCTCAAAGGACAGGGGACGAGAGACCCAGTACTTC
TRBJ2-1 TRBV3-1 - few CASSASASSYNEQFF TGTGCCAGCAGCGCCTCGGCGAGCTCCTACAATGAGCAGTTCTTC
TRBJ1-1 TRBV27 TRBD1 few CASSLSPGGTEAFF TGTGCCAGCAGTTTGTCCCCAGGGGGCACTGAAGCTTTCTTT
TRBJ2-6 TRBV19 - few CATGRGLDPGANVLTF TGTGCCACGGGAAGGGGTTTGGATCCTGGGGCCAACGTCCTGACTTTC
TRBJ2-6 TRBV4-1 - few CASGTPSSGANVLTF TGCGCCAGCGGGACGCCCAGCTCTGGGGCCAACGTCCTGACTTTC
TRBJ2-5 TRBV15 TRBD1 many CATSRFRDRERETQYF TGTGCCACCAGCAGGTTCCGGGACAGGGAGAGAGAGACCCAGTACTTC
TRBJ2-5 TRBV2 - many CASSESPLGETQYF TGTGCCAGCAGTGAGTCGCCCCTCGGGGAGACCCAGTACTTC
TRBJ2-3 TRBV7-9 - - CASSLPAGFEDTQYF TGTGCCAGCAGCTTACCGGCAGGGTTTGAAGATACGCAGTATTTT
TRBJ2-7 TRBV7-9 TRBD2 many CASSDGGIYSYEQYF TGTGCCAGTTCGGACGGGGGGATATATTCCTACGAGCAGTACTTC
TRBJ1-5 TRBV28 TRBD1 many CASSPDRDRGQPQHF TGTGCCAGCAGCCCCGACCGGGACAGGGGTCAGCCCCAGCATTTT
TRBJ2-1 TRBV5-1 TRBD2 many CASSTGLAVGEQFF TGCGCCAGCTCAACAGGACTAGCGGTCGGTGAGCAGTTCTTC
TRBJ1-1 TRBV5-6 - many CASSFGALTLYEAFF TGTGCCAGCAGCTTCGGGGCTCTTACACTCTACGAAGCTTTCTTT
TRBJ2-2 TRBV7-9 - few CASSAPGTSPPGELFF TGTGCCAGCAGCGCCCCCGGGACATCCCCCCCCGGGGAGCTGTTTTTT
TRBJ2-7 TRBV15 - many CATSNTGLGEQYF TGTGCCACCAGCAATACAGGGTTAGGCGAGCAGTACTTC
TRBJ2-1 TRBV2 TRBD1 many CASRETGTGNFYNEQFF TGTGCCAGCAGAGAGACCGGGACAGGGAACTTCTACAATGAGCAGTTCTTC
TRBJ2-7 TRBV2 - many CASKLTVEQYF TGTGCCAGCAAACTTACGGTGGAGCAGTACTTC
TRBJ2-3 TRBV5-1 TRBD2 many CASSFPGTTSTDTQYF TGCGCCAGCAGCTTCCCCGGGACTACTAGCACAGATACGCAGTATTTT
TRBJ2-7 TRBV10-3 - many CAISETRGRITYEQYF TGTGCCATCAGTGAGACAAGGGGACGGATAACCTACGAGCAGTACTTC
TRBJ2-5 TRBV10-3 - - CAISESGGPQETQYF TGTGCCATCAGTGAGTCGGGCGGGCCCCAAGAGACCCAGTACTTC
TRBJ1-2 TRBV2 - - CASSEWSSIYGYTF TGTGCCAGCAGTGAATGGTCCTCCATCTATGGCTACACCTTC
TRBJ2-3 TRBV5-6 - few CASSLDTLFADTQYF TGTGCCAGCAGCTTGGATACACTATTTGCGGATACGCAGTATTTT
TRBJ2-5 TRBV19 TRBD1 - CASSIIAGAGTGYQETQYF TGTGCCAGTAGTATTATTGCCGGAGCCGGGACAGGGTACCAAGAGACCCAGTACTTC
TRBJ2-5 TRBV20-1 - many CSARGPSRETQYF TGCAGTGCTAGAGGCCCTTCAAGGGAGACCCAGTACTTC
TRBJ2-5 TRBV10-2 TRBD2 few CASSELAGEETQYF TGCGCCAGCAGCGAACTAGCGGGAGAGGAGACCCAGTACTTC
TRBJ2-1 TRBV12-3/TRBV12-4 - many CASRLDLHNEQFF TGTGCCAGCAGGCTTGACTTGCACAATGAGCAGTTCTTC
TRBJ1-2 TRBV7-9 - many CASSNTLRGFGGYTF TGTGCCAGCAGCAACACTTTGCGGGGGTTTGGTGGCTACACCTTC
TRBJ2-7 TRBV2 TRBD1 many CASKGQPYEQYF TGTGCCAGCAAGGGACAGCCCTACGAGCAGTACTTC
TRBJ2-7 TRBV27 TRBD1 many CASSDRDRDYEQYF TGTGCCAGCAGTGACCGGGACAGGGACTACGAGCAGTACTTC
TRBJ2-7 TRBV6-1 - - CASSQRQPPERYF TGTGCCAGCAGTCAACGACAGCCCCCAGAGCGGTACTTC
TRBJ1-4 TRBV6-1 - many CAGRSTANEKLFF TGTGCCGGCAGGAGTACGGCTAATGAAAAACTGTTTTTT
TRBJ2-2 TRBV16 - - CASSQYPGTNTGELFF TGTGCCAGCAGCCAATATCCAGGGACGAACACCGGGGAGCTGTTTTTT